The 11 T cell receptor beta chains below come from one sample, sequenced in a study of human T cells and chemical hapten exposure. Time point here: patch test 1, 2 weeks after DPC sensitization. Indicated treatment: therapeutic diphenylcyclopropenone sensitization with weekly scalp DPC. TCRdb reprocessed the RACE reads with MiXCR, giving one entry per CDR3 protein. Among 180,000 or so distinct CDR3 sequences, roughly 15% were seen once, and the ten largest hold about 1.7%. The sequenced sample was whole blood, obtained in connection with sensitization to the hapten diphenylcyclopropenone (DPC). The receptors were gathered from a woman aged 25-40 years with alopecia areata. Some clones in this sample may be carry-over from other donors' samples.

The chain links TRBV20-1 to TRBJ2-5; D not resolved. Germline V gives CDR1 DFQATT, CDR2 SNEGSKA (reference sequence). V lost 0 bases, J lost 5 bases, and 10 bases lay in between. There are 13 residues in the CDR3. This chain's CDR3 is CSARDKSVETQYF. In nucleotides, the CDR3 is TGCAGTGCTAGAGATAAAAGTGTGGAGACCCAGTACTTC.

The chain carries TRBV6-2 or TRBV6-3 and TRBJ2-7, with D possibly TRBD2 on 5 matching bases. The CDR3 runs 14 residues. Germline V CDR1 and CDR2: MNHEY, SVGEGT. Trimming stripped 6 bases from V and 2 bases from J, with 14 bases between. For the CDR3, the DNA is TGTGCCAGCAGAAGGACTGGGAATACCTACGAGCAGTACTTC. This codes for CASRRTGNTYEQYF.

This clonotype was recorded a few times. V usage is TRBV12-3 or TRBV12-4 and J usage is TRBJ2-7, with 13 bases that match TRBD2. Trimming removed 6 bases from V and 0 bases from J; junction bases left unmatched: 11. The CDR3 consists of 18 residues. The DNA for the CDR3 is TGTGCCAGCAGCCTGGGACTAGCGGGGCGATCTAGCTCCTACGAGCAGTACTTC. It is translated as CASSLGLAGRSSSYEQYF.

This clonotype was seen only a few times. The rearrangement uses TRBV12-3 or TRBV12-4 and TRBJ2-1, with TRBD2 matching over 12 bases. The CDR3 is 15 residues long. J gave up 6 bases and V 6 bases, and 6 bases lay outside the gene matches. In DNA form, the CDR3 reads TGTGCCAGCAGACTAGCGGGAGGTATGGGCAATGAGCAGTTCTTC. This codes for CASRLAGGMGNEQFF.

The chain joins TRBV7-9 to TRBJ2-1, with 8 bases lining up with TRBD2. Germline trimming cut 6 bases from V and 7 bases from J; bases unmatched to any gene: 8. This CDR3 contains 14 residues. The germline V gene has CDR1 SEHNR and CDR2 FQNEAQ (reference sequence). The CDR3 coding sequence is TGTGCCAGCAGGTCCAGCGGGAGTGGGAATGAGCAGTTCTTC. Translating it yields CASRSSGSGNEQFF. Using reference TRBV7-9 and TRBJ2-1 for the parts outside the CDR3, the full variable domain is DTGVSQNPRHKITKRGQNVTFRCDPISEHNRLYWYRQTLGQGPEFLTYFQNEAQLEKSRLLSDRFSAERPKGSFSTLEIQRTEQGDSAMYLCASRSSGSGNEQFFGPGTRLTVL.

The chain carries TRBV12-3 or TRBV12-4 and TRBJ2-1; D may be TRBD1 (5 bases). The CDR3 loop spans 15 amino acids. Trimming took off 5 bases at V and 3 bases at J, with 14 bases between the two ends. The CDR3 coding sequence is TGTGCCAGCAGTCTGGACAATAGGTACTACAATGAGCAGTTCTTC. It is translated as CASSLDNRYYNEQFF.

This clonotype was counted a few times. This chain connects TRBV29-1 to TRBJ1-1; 8 bases are a match to TRBD1. The CDR3 is 15 amino acids. Germline V gene data show CDR1 as SQVTM and CDR2 as ANQGSEA. The V and J ends lost 6 bases and 2 bases, in that order; junction bases with no gene match: 11. The CDR3 coding sequence is TGCAGCGTGGCGACAGGGGCAGCGGGTAACACTGAAGCTTTCTTT. This translates into CSVATGAAGNTEAFF. Based on the CDR3 plus reference TRBV29-1 and TRBJ1-1, the full variable domain is SAVISQKPSRDICQRGTSLTIQCQVDSQVTMMFWYRQQPGQSLTLIATANQGSEATYESGFVIDKFPISRPNLTFSTLTVSNMSPEDSSIYLCSVATGAAGNTEAFFGQGTRLTVV.

This clonotype was detected a few times. This sequence joins TRBV12-3 or TRBV12-4 and TRBJ2-1, with D tentatively TRBD2 (5 bases). V lost 5 bases and J lost 2, with 10 bases in between. The CDR3 is 14 amino acids. In DNA, the CDR3 is TGTGCCAGCAGTAGGTCTAGCCCCTACAATGAGCAGTTCTTC. Its protein is CASSRSSPYNEQFF.

The chain is built from TRBV3-1 and TRBJ2-1; 10 bases are a match to TRBD2. Germline CDR1 and CDR2: LGHDT and YNNKEL (reference sequence). Losses at the gene ends were 3 bases for V and 6 bases for J; bases not matched to a gene: 5. The CDR3 consists of 15 residues. This chain's CDR3 is CASSHWSGGANEQFF. The DNA of the CDR3 is TGTGCCAGCAGCCATTGGAGCGGGGGGGCCAATGAGCAGTTCTTC.

This clonotype came up many times. This chain connects TRBV28 to TRBJ2-1; D remains ambiguous. Germline V gene sequence: CDR1 MDHEN, CDR2 SYDVKM. This CDR3 spans 14 amino acids. Trimming cost V 2 bases and J 9 bases, with 14 bases left between them. The CDR3 sequence: CASSLHVGTGEQFF. CDR3 nucleotide sequence: TGTGCCAGCAGTTTACATGTGGGAACCGGTGAGCAGTTCTTC.

At least ten counts were recorded for this clonotype. DNA for the CDR3: TGTGCCAGCAGCTACGGGACAGGGAACTATGGCTACACCTTC. Its protein is CASSYGTGNYGYTF. This chain connects TRBV5-4 to TRBJ1-2; 9 positions agree with TRBD1. The CDR3 contains 14 residues. V trimming: 3 bases; J trimming: 2 bases; junction bases outside the gene matches: 2. CDR1 and CDR2 (germline): SGHNT, YYREEE (reference sequence).